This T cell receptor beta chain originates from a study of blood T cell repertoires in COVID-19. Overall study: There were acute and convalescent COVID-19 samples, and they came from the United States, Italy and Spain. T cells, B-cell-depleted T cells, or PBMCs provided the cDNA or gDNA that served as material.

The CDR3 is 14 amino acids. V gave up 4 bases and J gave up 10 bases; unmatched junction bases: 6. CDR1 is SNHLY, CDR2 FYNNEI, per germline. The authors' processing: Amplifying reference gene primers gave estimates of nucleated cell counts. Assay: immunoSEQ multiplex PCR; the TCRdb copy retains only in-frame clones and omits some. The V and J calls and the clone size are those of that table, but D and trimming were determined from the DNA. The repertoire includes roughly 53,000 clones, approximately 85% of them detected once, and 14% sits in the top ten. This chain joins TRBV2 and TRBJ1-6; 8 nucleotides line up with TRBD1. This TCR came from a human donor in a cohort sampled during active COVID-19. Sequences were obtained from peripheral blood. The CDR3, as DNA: TGTGCCAGCAGTGCAGGACAGGGAAGGTCACCCCTCCACTTT. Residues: CASSAGQGRSPLHF.